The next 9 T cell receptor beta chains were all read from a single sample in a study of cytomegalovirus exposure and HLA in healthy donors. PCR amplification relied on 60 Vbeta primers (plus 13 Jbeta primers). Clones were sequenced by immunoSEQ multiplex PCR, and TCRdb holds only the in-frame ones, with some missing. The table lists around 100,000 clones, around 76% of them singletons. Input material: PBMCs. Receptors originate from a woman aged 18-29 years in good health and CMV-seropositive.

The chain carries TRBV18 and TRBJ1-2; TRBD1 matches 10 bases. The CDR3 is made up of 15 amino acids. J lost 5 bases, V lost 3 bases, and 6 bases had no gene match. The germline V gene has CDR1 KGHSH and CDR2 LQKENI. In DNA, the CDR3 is TGTGCCAGCTCACCCGGACAGGGGGATATATATGGCTACACCTTC. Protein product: CASSPGQGDIYGYTF.

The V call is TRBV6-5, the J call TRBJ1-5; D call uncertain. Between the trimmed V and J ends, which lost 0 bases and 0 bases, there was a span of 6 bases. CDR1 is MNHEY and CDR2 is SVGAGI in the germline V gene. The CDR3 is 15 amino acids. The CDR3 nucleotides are TGTGCCAGCAGTTACTCCAGAAATAGCAATCAGCCCCAGCATTTT. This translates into CASSYSRNSNQPQHF.

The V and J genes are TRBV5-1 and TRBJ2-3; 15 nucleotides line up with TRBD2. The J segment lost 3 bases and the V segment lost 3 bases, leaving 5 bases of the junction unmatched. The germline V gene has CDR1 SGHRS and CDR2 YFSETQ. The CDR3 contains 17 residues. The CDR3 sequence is CASSSGLAGGRTDTQYF. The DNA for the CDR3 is TGCGCCAGCAGCTCAGGACTAGCGGGGGGGAGGACAGATACGCAGTATTTT.

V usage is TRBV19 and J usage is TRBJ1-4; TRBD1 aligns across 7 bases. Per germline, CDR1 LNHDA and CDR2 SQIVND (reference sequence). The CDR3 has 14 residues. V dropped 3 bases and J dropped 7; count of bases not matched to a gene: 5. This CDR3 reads CASSMAEGAEKLFF. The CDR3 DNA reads TGTGCCAGTAGTATGGCCGAGGGGGCTGAAAAACTGTTTTTT.

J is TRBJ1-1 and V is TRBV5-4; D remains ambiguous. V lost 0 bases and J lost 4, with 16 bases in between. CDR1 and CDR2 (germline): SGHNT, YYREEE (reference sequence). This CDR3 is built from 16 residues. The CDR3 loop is CASSLARREVGTEAFF. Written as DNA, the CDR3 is TGTGCCAGCAGCTTGGCACGGAGGGAGGTGGGCACTGAAGCTTTCTTT.

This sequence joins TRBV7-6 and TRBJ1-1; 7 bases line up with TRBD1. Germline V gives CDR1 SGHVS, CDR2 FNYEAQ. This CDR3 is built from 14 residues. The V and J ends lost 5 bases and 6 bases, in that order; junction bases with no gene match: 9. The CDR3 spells CASSQTGSRSEAFF. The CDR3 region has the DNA TGTGCCAGCAGCCAGACAGGGTCTCGCTCTGAAGCTTTCTTT.

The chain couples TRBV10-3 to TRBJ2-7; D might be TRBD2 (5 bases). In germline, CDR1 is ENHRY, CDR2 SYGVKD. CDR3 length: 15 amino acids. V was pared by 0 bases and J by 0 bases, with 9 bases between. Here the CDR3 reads CAISESRVSSYEQYF. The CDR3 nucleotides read TGTGCCATCAGTGAGTCGAGGGTGAGCTCCTACGAGCAGTACTTC.

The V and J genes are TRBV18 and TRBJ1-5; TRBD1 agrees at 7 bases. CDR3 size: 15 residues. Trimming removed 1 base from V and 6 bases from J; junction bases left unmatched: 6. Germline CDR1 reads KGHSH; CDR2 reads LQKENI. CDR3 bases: TGTGCCAGCTCACCACAGGGGGCGCAGGGTCAGCCCCAGCATTTT. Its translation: CASSPQGAQGQPQHF.

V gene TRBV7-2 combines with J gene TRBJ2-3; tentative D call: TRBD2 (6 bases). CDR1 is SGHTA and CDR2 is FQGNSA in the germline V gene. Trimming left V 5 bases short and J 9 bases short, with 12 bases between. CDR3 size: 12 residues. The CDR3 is CASSLPGVTQYF. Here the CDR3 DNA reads TGTGCCAGCAGCCTGCCGGGGGTGACGCAGTATTTT.